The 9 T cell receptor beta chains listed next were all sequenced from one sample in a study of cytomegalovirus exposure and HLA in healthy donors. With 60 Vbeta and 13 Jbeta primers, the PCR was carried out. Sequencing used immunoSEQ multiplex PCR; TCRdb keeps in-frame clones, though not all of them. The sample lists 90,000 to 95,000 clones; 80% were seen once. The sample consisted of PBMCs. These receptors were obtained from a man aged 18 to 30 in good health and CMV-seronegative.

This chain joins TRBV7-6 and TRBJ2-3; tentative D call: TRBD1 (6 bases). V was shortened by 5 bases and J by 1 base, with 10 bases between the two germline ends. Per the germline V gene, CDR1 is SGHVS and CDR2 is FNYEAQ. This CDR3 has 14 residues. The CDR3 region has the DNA TGTGCCAGCAGCATACAGGGTGGCACAGATACGCAGTATTTT. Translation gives CASSIQGGTDTQYF.

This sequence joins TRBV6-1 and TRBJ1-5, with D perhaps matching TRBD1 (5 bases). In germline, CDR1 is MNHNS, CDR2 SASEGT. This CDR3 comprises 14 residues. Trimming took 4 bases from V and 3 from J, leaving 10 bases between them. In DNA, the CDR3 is TGTGCCAGCAGTGGTTTGACAGACAATCAGCCCCAGCATTTT. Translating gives CASSGLTDNQPQHF.

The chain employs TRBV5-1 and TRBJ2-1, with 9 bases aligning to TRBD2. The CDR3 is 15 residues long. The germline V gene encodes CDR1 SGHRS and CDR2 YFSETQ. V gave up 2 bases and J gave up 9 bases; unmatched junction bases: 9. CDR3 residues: CASSLGGGASGEQFF. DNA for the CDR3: TGCGCCAGCAGCTTAGGCGGGGGGGCATCGGGTGAGCAGTTCTTC.

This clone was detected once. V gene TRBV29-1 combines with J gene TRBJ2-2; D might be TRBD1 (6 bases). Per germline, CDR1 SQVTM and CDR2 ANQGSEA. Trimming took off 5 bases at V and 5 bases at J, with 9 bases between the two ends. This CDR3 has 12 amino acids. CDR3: CSVYRATGELFF. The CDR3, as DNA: TGCAGCGTTTACAGGGCGACCGGGGAGCTGTTTTTT.

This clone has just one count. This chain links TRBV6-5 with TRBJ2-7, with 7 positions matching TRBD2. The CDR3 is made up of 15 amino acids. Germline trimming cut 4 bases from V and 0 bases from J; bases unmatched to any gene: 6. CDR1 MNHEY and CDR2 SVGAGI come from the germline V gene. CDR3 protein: CASSWGGTSSYEQYF. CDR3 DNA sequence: TGTGCCAGCAGTTGGGGAGGGACCAGCTCCTACGAGCAGTACTTC.

CDR3 protein: CASTTTPPYEQYF. The CDR3 DNA reads TGTGCCAGCACGACTACGCCCCCCTACGAGCAGTACTTC. The rearrangement links TRBV6-1 to TRBJ2-7, with D perhaps TRBD2 (5 bases). Germline CDR1 is MNHNS and CDR2 is SASEGT. The germline V and J ends were trimmed by 7 bases and 2 bases, with 12 bases remaining between them. The CDR3 sequence is 13 residues long.

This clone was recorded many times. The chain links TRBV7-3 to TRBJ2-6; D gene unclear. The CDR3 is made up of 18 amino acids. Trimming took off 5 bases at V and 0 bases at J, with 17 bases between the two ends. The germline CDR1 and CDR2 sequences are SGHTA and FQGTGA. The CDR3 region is CASSPIIRRSSGANVLTF. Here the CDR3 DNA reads TGTGCCAGCAGCCCCATCATCCGGCGGAGCTCTGGGGCCAACGTCCTGACTTTC. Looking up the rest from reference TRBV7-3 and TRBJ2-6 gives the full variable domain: GAGVSQTPSNKVTEKGKYVELRCDPISGHTALYWYRQSLGQGPEFLIYFQGTGAADDSGLPNDRFFAVRPEGSVSTLKIQRTERGDSAVYLCASSPIIRRSSGANVLTFGAGSRLTVL.

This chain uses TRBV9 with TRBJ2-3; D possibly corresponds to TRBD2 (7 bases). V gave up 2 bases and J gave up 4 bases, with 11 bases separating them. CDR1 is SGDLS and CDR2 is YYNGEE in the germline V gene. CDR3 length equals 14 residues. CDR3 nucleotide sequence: TGTGCCAGCAGCGTGGCGGGGGCAGCAGATACGCAGTATTTT. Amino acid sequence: CASSVAGAADTQYF.

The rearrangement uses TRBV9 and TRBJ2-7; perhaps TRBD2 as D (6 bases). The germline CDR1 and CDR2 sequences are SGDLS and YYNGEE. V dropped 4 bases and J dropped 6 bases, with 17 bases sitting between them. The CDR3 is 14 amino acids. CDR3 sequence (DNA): TGTGCCAGCAGCTTCCCCGTGGAGGGTGGCGAGCAGTACTTC. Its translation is CASSFPVEGGEQYF.